This T cell receptor beta chain was profiled in a study of T cell changes during pregnancy in multiple sclerosis. TCRdb's copy holds only in-frame clones and misses some; the assay was immunoSEQ multiplex PCR. The table includes some 87,000 clones, 90% to 95% detected once. Germline CDR1 and CDR2: SEHNR and FQNEAQ (reference sequence). V trimming: 11 bases; J trimming: 6 bases; junction bases outside the gene matches: 12. The CDR3 covers 13 residues. The sequences come from peripheral blood, collected in the second trimester of pregnancy. This TCR was recovered from a female donor with multiple sclerosis, enrolled in a pregnancy study. V is TRBV7-9 and J is TRBJ1-1; 7 bases fit TRBD1. CDR3 amino acids: CAAKDRAEAEAFF. In DNA, the CDR3 is TGTGCCGCCAAAGACAGGGCCGAGGCTGAAGCTTTCTTT. The full variable domain, rest sourced from reference TRBV7-9 and TRBJ1-1, is DTGVSQNPRHKITKRGQNVTFRCDPISEHNRLYWYRQTLGQGPEFLTYFQNEAQLEKSRLLSDRFSAERPKGSFSTLEIQRTEQGDSAMYLCAAKDRAEAEAFFGQGTRLTVV.